The 25 T cell receptor beta chains given below trace back to one sample, sequenced in a study of STAT5B mutations in CD4+ large granular lymphocyte leukemia (dated by TCRdb to between 2021 and 2024). The method behind the library was the immunoSEQ multiplex PCR assay. TCRdb holds this immuneACCESS table with in-frame rearrangements only. Some clones are missing; in checked studies, unresolved V genes explain under half, and the rest has no known cause. Here the sample has approximately 36,000 clones; around 75% occur a single time. Less than 0.7% of the sample belongs to the ten largest clones. The sample consisted of CD4+ T cells from blood buffy coats. The receptors derive from a human donor in good health.

This clone appeared once. This sequence joins TRBV10-3 and TRBJ2-6; 7 positions match TRBD1. V lost 2 bases, J lost 2 bases, and 0 bases stayed unmatched. The CDR3 consists of 15 residues. CDR1 is ENHRY, CDR2 SYGVKD, per germline. CDR3 residues: CAISEQGAGANVLTF. The DNA of the CDR3 is TGTGCCATCAGTGAGCAGGGGGCTGGGGCCAACGTCCTGACTTTC.

Written as DNA, the CDR3 is TGTGCCAGTAGTTGGGGGAGTGGAAACACCATATATTTT. It is translated as CASSWGSGNTIYF. The J gene is TRBJ1-3, the V gene TRBV19; perhaps TRBD1 as D (5 bases). The CDR3 has 13 residues. Germline V lookup: CDR1 LNHDA, CDR2 SQIVND (reference sequence). Trimming removed 5 bases at V and 3 bases at J, with 8 bases between.

The chain links TRBV5-6 to TRBJ2-3; 7 bases align to TRBD2. J lost 2 bases, V lost 4 bases, and 4 bases had no gene match. The CDR3 contains 14 residues. CDR1 and CDR2 from the germline V gene are SGHDT and YYEEEE. CDR3 sequence reads: CASSKRGSTDTQYF. Here the CDR3 DNA reads TGTGCCAGCAGCAAGCGGGGATCCACAGATACGCAGTATTTT.

This chain's CDR3 is CASSQNPTEAGELFF. The DNA for the CDR3 is TGCGCCAGCAGCCAAAACCCAACCGAGGCCGGGGAGCTGTTTTTT. The chain uses TRBV4-1 and TRBJ2-2; D is unresolved. This CDR3 contains 15 residues. The V end lost 2 bases, the J end lost 6 bases, and 13 bases lay between the germline ends. In germline, CDR1 is MGHRA, CDR2 YSYEKL.

This sequence joins TRBV6-5 and TRBJ2-7; 7 bases align to TRBD2. In germline, CDR1 is MNHEY, CDR2 SVGAGI. V lost 0 bases to trimming and J lost 0 bases; unmatched junction nucleotides: 5. The CDR3 spans 16 residues. CDR3 DNA: TGTGCCAGCAGTTACTCATCGGGGGGAGGCTCCTACGAGCAGTACTTC. Amino acid sequence: CASSYSSGGGSYEQYF.

V is TRBV21-1 and J is TRBJ2-7; the DNA was not used to check the table's D call, TRBD1. TRBV21-1 is listed as a pseudogene. CDR3 size: 14 residues. CDR3 in amino acids: CASNGTGKCHEQYF. The CDR3 coding sequence is TGTGCCAGCAACGGGACAGGGAAGTGCCACGAGCAGTACTTC.

This clone was detected only once. The V call is TRBV5-1, the J call TRBJ2-3, with a tentative D call TRBD1 (7 bases). V dropped 2 bases and J dropped 3 bases, with 10 bases sitting between them. CDR1 and CDR2 (germline): SGHRS, YFSETQ. The CDR3 consists of 14 residues. The CDR3 loop reads CASSFQGGTDTQYF. CDR3 DNA sequence: TGCGCCAGCAGCTTCCAGGGGGGAACAGATACGCAGTATTTT.

V and J are TRBV5-1 and TRBJ2-3; 14 bases fit TRBD2. The CDR3 sequence is 18 residues long. Per germline, CDR1 SGHRS and CDR2 YFSETQ. V shed 1 base, J shed 1 base, and the junction held 5 bases outside the gene matches. CDR3 bases: TGCGCCAGCAGCTTGAAGACTAGCGGGAGGGGGGGCACAGATACGCAGTATTTT. Amino acids: CASSLKTSGRGGTDTQYF. The variable domain in full, with the rest retrieved from reference TRBV5-1 and TRBJ2-3, is KAGVTQTPRYLIKTRGQQVTLSCSPISGHRSVSWYQQTPGQGLQFLFEYFSETQRNKGNFPGRFSGRQFSNSRSEMNVSTLELGDSALYLCASSLKTSGRGGTDTQYFGPGTRLTVL.

The V gene is TRBV19, the J gene TRBJ2-6; tentatively, D is TRBD1 (6 bases). CDR3 length: 15 residues. Per germline, CDR1 LNHDA and CDR2 SQIVND (reference sequence). Trimming cost V 6 bases and J 0 bases, with 9 bases left between them. The CDR3 nucleotides read TGTGCCAGTAGGACAGGAAGCTCTGGGGCCAACGTCCTGACTTTC. Encoded protein: CASRTGSSGANVLTF.

This rearrangement joins TRBV6-1 to TRBJ2-7; D may be TRBD1 or TRBD2 (5 bases each). Trimming shortened V by 6 bases and J by 3 bases, and 9 bases separated the two germline ends. The CDR3 runs 12 residues. The germline CDR1 and CDR2 sequences are MNHNS and SASEGT. The CDR3 DNA is TGTGCCAGCAGCAGGGAGCACTACGAGCAGTACTTC. Translated: CASSREHYEQYF.

The chain joins TRBV6-4 to TRBJ1-2; 7 nucleotides agree with TRBD1. V lost 5 bases, J lost 3 bases, and 6 bases stayed unmatched. The CDR3 totals 14 residues. Per the germline V gene, CDR1 is MRHNA and CDR2 is SNTAGT. The CDR3 reads CASSTGQRDYGYTF. The DNA for the CDR3 is TGTGCCAGCAGTACGGGACAGAGAGACTATGGCTACACCTTC.

This chain uses TRBV7-2 with TRBJ2-3, with D hard to call. The germline gives CDR1 SGHTA, CDR2 FQGNSA. The CDR3 is made up of 13 amino acids. The ends were cut back, 0 bases at V and 6 bases at J, with 7 bases in the middle. The CDR3 sequence is CASSLAPEDTQYF. CDR3 sequence (DNA): TGTGCCAGCAGCTTAGCGCCGGAGGATACGCAGTATTTT.

The CDR3 bases are TGTGCCAGTAGTAACCTGGGGATGATGAACACTGAAGCTTTCTTT. Its translation is CASSNLGMMNTEAFF. The chain uses TRBV19 and TRBJ1-1; D gene unclear. The CDR3 consists of 15 residues. The germline V and J ends were trimmed by 4 bases and 0 bases, with 12 bases remaining between them. Germline V gene lookup returns CDR1 LNHDA and CDR2 SQIVND (reference sequence).

CDR3 region: CASSVPWGTSGGPSSYNEQFF. CDR3 nucleotide sequence: TGTGCCAGCAGCGTACCGTGGGGGACTAGCGGGGGCCCGAGCTCCTACAATGAGCAGTTCTTC. J is TRBJ2-1 and V is TRBV9; 14 bases are shared with TRBD2. The CDR3 has 21 amino acids. Losses at the gene ends were 1 base for V and 0 bases for J; bases not matched to a gene: 12. Germline CDR1 is SGDLS and CDR2 is YYNGEE. Variable domain in full (rest from reference TRBV9 and TRBJ2-1): DSGVTQTPKHLITATGQRVTLRCSPRSGDLSVYWYQQSLDQGLQFLIQYYNGEERAKGNILERFSAQQFPDLHSELNLSSLELGDSALYFCASSVPWGTSGGPSSYNEQFFGPGTRLTVL.

J is TRBJ1-1 and V is TRBV7-2; D is possibly TRBD1 (6 bases). The V end lost 4 bases, the J end lost 2 bases, and 11 bases lay between the germline ends. The CDR3 loop spans 14 amino acids. From germline, CDR1 is SGHTA and CDR2 FQGNSA. CDR3: CASSYKGVNTEAFF. CDR3 DNA: TGTGCCAGCAGCTATAAGGGGGTAAACACTGAAGCTTTCTTT.

The genes are TRBV5-1 and TRBJ2-2, with D perhaps TRBD1 (6 bases). V lost 4 bases and J 4 bases, leaving 14 bases between the germline ends. This CDR3 contains 15 residues. Germline lookup yields CDR1 SGHRS and CDR2 YFSETQ. The CDR3 protein is CASSADRKTTGELFF. The CDR3 nucleotides read TGCGCCAGCAGCGCAGACAGGAAGACCACCGGGGAGCTGTTTTTT.

The chain carries TRBV6-5 and TRBJ2-1, with 7 bases fitting TRBD2. V lost 5 bases, J lost 5 bases, and 9 bases stayed unmatched. The CDR3 runs 15 residues. Germline CDR1 reads MNHEY; CDR2 reads SVGAGI. CDR3 DNA: TGTGCCAGCAGTCTTAGCGGGCCCTCGCACAATGAGCAGTTCTTC. Translation: CASSLSGPSHNEQFF.

Note on this clone: A junction end diverges from the germline sequence, so it may reflect a read error. This sequence joins TRBV6-1 and TRBJ2-3, with D hard to call. There are 15 residues in the CDR3. Germline assignment: CDR1 MNHNS and CDR2 SASEGT. The CDR3 DNA follows: TGTGCCAGCAGCGAAGCGACGGACGCCACAGATACGCAGTATTTT. It is translated as CASSEATDATDTQYF.

The V gene is TRBV5-1, the J gene TRBJ2-1; TRBD1 aligns across 9 bases. There are 16 residues in the CDR3. Germline V gene data show CDR1 as SGHRS and CDR2 as YFSETQ. V shed 4 bases, J shed 1 base, and the junction held 6 bases outside the gene matches. The CDR3 sequence: CASSATGGLSYNEQFF. Written as DNA, the CDR3 is TGCGCCAGCAGCGCGACAGGGGGTCTGTCCTACAATGAGCAGTTCTTC. Based on the CDR3 plus reference TRBV5-1 and TRBJ2-1, the full variable domain is KAGVTQTPRYLIKTRGQQVTLSCSPISGHRSVSWYQQTPGQGLQFLFEYFSETQRNKGNFPGRFSGRQFSNSRSEMNVSTLELGDSALYLCASSATGGLSYNEQFFGPGTRLTVL.

V and J are TRBV18 and TRBJ2-7; TRBD1 aligns across 10 bases. Germline loops: CDR1 KGHSH, CDR2 LQKENI. V gave up 2 bases and J gave up 4 bases; unmatched junction bases: 5. CDR3 length: 15 residues. The CDR3 reads CASSPGTGARYEQYF. The CDR3 DNA reads as TGTGCCAGCTCACCAGGGACAGGGGCTCGGTACGAGCAGTACTTC.

This chain joins TRBV14 and TRBJ1-1, with no clear D. The germline CDR1 and CDR2 sequences are SGHDN and FVKESK. V was trimmed by 1 base and J by 1 base, leaving 10 bases between them. The CDR3 extends over 15 amino acids. For the CDR3, the DNA is TGTGCCAGCAGCCAAGCTATCGGCGGGAACACTGAAGCTTTCTTT. Its translation is CASSQAIGGNTEAFF.

The chain links TRBV13 to TRBJ1-2, with TRBD1 identical over 10 bases. From germline, CDR1 is PRHDT and CDR2 FYEKMQ (reference sequence). The length of the CDR3 is 14 residues. The ends lost 5 bases at V and 4 bases at J; junction bases unmatched: 4. CDR3: CASSPDRGLYGYTF. The DNA for the CDR3 is TGTGCCAGCAGCCCCGACAGGGGGCTCTATGGCTACACCTTC.

J is TRBJ2-2 and V is TRBV7-9; 7 nucleotides match TRBD1. Trimming cost V 7 bases and J 2 bases; bases outside gene matches: 7. CDR3 length equals 15 residues. The germline V gene encodes CDR1 SEHNR and CDR2 FQNEAQ (reference sequence). CDR3 residues: CASTTRDSNTGELFF. For the CDR3, the DNA is TGTGCCAGCACAACCCGGGACAGCAACACCGGGGAGCTGTTTTTT.

The V and J genes are TRBV21-1 and TRBJ2-2; the table calls TRBD2, which could not be checked here. TRBV21-1 is a documented pseudogene. The CDR3 totals 20 residues. CDR3 region: CASSKGLEGPPPGTTGELFF. The CDR3 coding sequence is TGTGCCAGCAGCAAAGGGCTGGAGGGCCCGCCCCCCGGAACCACCGGGGAGCTGTTTTTT.

The chain employs TRBV18 and TRBJ2-1, with TRBD1 identical over 10 bases. Germline CDR1 and CDR2: KGHSH and LQKENI. The CDR3 covers 17 residues. With V trimmed by 4 bases and J by 7 bases, 13 bases remained unmatched. The CDR3 DNA reads TGTGCCAGCTCACACAGTGAGGCCGGGACAGGGGTTAATGAGCAGTTCTTC. It specifies CASSHSEAGTGVNEQFF.